This TCR beta chain comes out of a study of T cells in Graves' hyperthyroidism and ophthalmopathy. Amplification targeted TCR beta CDR3 regions from RNA transcripts. Primed by the HTBI set, a first-round RT-PCR was run on the TCR CDR3. TCRdb passed the multiplex PCR reads through MiXCR, listing each CDR3 protein once. Of over 700,000 distinct CDR3 sequences in the sample, approximately 40% were seen once. This clonotype was counted at least ten times. The hyperthyroidism patients had all been newly diagnosed, and their disease duration was under 2 months. Their ages ranged from 18 to 65 years. Patients were excluded for uncontrolled infection, other autoimmune disease, pregnancy or lactation. Diagnosis relied on clinical symptoms, serum thyroxine and TRAb, thyroid ultrasound and orbital computed tomography. Germline V lookup: CDR1 ENHRY, CDR2 SYGVKD. This CDR3 has 17 amino acids. After removal of 0 bases from V and 2 bases from J, the junction contained 6 bases not matched to a gene.

V and J are TRBV10-3 and TRBJ1-5, with TRBD1 matching over 8 bases. The sample was blood. This receptor was identified in a young man with Graves' hyperthyroidism. The CDR3 DNA sequence: TGTGCCATCAGTGAGTCGAATTCGGACAGGGGCAATCAGCCCCAGCATTTT. Residues: CAISESNSDRGNQPQHF.